This is a list of T cell receptor beta chains from one sample in a study of blood T cell repertoires in COVID-19. The assay was immunoSEQ multiplex PCR, and TCRdb's table has in-frame clones only and misses some. The repertoire consists of approximately 28,000 clones, with about nine tenths occurring once and the leading ten covering about 3%. Specimen: peripheral blood. The receptors here all came from a human donor in a cohort sampled during active COVID-19. Each CDR3 is given with its conserved first and last residue. A D gene is named only where the DNA matches it firmly. A row's size may be missing; if present it is once, few, many or a size class.

abundance	d_gene	j_gene	v_gene	CDR3aa	CDR3nt
-	-	TRBJ1-5	TRBV12-3/TRBV12-4	CASSLAGQPQHF	TGTGCCAGCAGTTTAGCTGGCCAGCCCCAGCATTTT
-	-	TRBJ2-5	TRBV10-1	CASSIGGRAQETQYF	TGCGCCAGCAGTATAGGGGGTAGGGCTCAAGAGACCCAGTACTTC
-	-	TRBJ2-5	TRBV5-6	CASSLKWPSETQYF	TGTGCCAGCAGCCTCAAATGGCCGTCAGAGACCCAGTACTTC
once	TRBD1	TRBJ1-1	TRBV28	CASSSGTANTEAFF	TGTGCCAGCAGTTCCGGGACAGCGAACACTGAAGCTTTCTTT
-	TRBD1	TRBJ2-5	TRBV25-1	CASSESGQGVSETQYF	TGTGCCAGCAGTGAGTCGGGACAGGGGGTTTCGGAGACCCAGTACTTC
-	TRBD1	TRBJ1-1	TRBV29-1	CSVAKQGSEAFF	TGCAGCGTTGCAAAACAGGGGAGTGAAGCTTTCTTT
-	-	TRBJ2-7	TRBV11-2	CASSLVGEQYF	TGTGCCAGCAGCCTGGTCGGGGAGCAGTACTTC
-	TRBD2	TRBJ2-5	TRBV5-1	CASSLREAETQYF	TGCGCCAGCAGCCTGCGGGAGGCGGAGACCCAGTACTTC
-	-	TRBJ1-1	TRBV29-1	CSVVSPSQFSEAFF	TGCAGCGTTGTATCGCCCTCTCAGTTCTCTGAAGCTTTCTTT
once	-	TRBJ2-2	TRBV15	CATSRDWVGENTGELFF	TGTGCCACCAGCAGAGATTGGGTCGGGGAGAACACCGGGGAGCTGTTTTTT
-	-	TRBJ1-2	TRBV2	CASSTDKNYGYTF	TGTGCCAGCAGTACTGATAAGAACTATGGCTACACCTTC
-	-	TRBJ1-2	TRBV4-2	CASSQDYGANYGYTF	TGTGCCAGCAGCCAAGATTACGGAGCTAACTATGGCTACACCTTC
-	-	TRBJ2-2	TRBV6-5	CASSFQRGELFF	TGTGCCAGCAGTTTTCAGCGCGGGGAGCTGTTTTTT
-	-	TRBJ1-2	TRBV29-1	CSVARGTNYGYTF	TGCAGCGTTGCCAGGGGTACTAACTATGGCTACACCTTC
-	TRBD1	TRBJ1-5	TRBV29-1	CSGRSGGENQPQHF	TGCAGCGGAAGATCAGGGGGCGAAAATCAGCCCCAGCATTTT
-	TRBD2	TRBJ2-1	TRBV7-6	CASRLNSGGNDEQFF	TGTGCCAGCAGATTGAATAGCGGGGGGAACGATGAGCAGTTCTTC
-	-	TRBJ1-2	TRBV27	CASSFGGLGYGYTF	TGTGCCAGCAGTTTCGGGGGGTTAGGCTATGGCTACACCTTC
-	-	TRBJ2-2	TRBV9	CASSVQGMNTGELFF	TGTGCCAGCAGCGTACAGGGCATGAACACCGGGGAGCTGTTTTTT
-	-	TRBJ2-2	TRBV3-1/TRBV3-2	CASREPGGTGELFF	TGTGCCAGCAGGGAGCCTGGAGGCACCGGGGAGCTGTTTTTT
-	-	TRBJ2-1	TRBV5-6	CASSLSKTNEQFF	TGTGCCAGCAGCTTAAGCAAAACCAATGAGCAGTTCTTC
-	-	TRBJ2-3	TRBV9	CASTSLTDTQYF	TGTGCCAGCACCAGTCTGACAGATACGCAGTATTTT
-	-	TRBJ2-3	TRBV10-1	CASSEWGVDTDTQYF	TGCGCCAGCAGTGAGTGGGGGGTTGATACAGATACGCAGTATTTT
-	-	TRBJ1-2	TRBV2	CASSEANDGALRGNGYTF	TGTGCCAGCAGTGAAGCGAATGATGGGGCCCTAAGGGGTAATGGCTACACCTTC
-	TRBD1	TRBJ2-5	TRBV11-2	CASSVSTGWETQYF	TGTGCCAGCAGCGTCTCGACAGGGTGGGAGACCCAGTACTTC
-	TRBD1	TRBJ1-6	TRBV5-6	CASSLTGTGDSPLHF	TGTGCCAGCAGCTTGACCGGGACAGGGGATTCACCCCTCCACTTT
-	TRBD1	TRBJ1-4	TRBV15	CATSRGGTGTNEKLFF	TGTGCCACCAGCAGGGGGGGGACAGGCACTAATGAAAAACTGTTTTTT
-	-	TRBJ1-1	TRBV5-5	CASSWGPVNTEAFF	TGTGCCAGCAGCTGGGGGCCGGTAAACACTGAAGCTTTCTTT
-	-	TRBJ1-4	TRBV18	CASSPSRGGNEKLFF	TGTGCCAGCTCACCATCGAGGGGGGGGAATGAAAAACTGTTTTTT
-	TRBD1	TRBJ1-1	TRBV7-3	CASSLQGGTEAFF	TGTGCCAGCAGCCTTCAGGGGGGCACTGAAGCTTTCTTT
-	-	TRBJ1-4	TRBV6-5	CASTTGHRNEKLFF	TGTGCCAGCACCACGGGTCACAGGAATGAAAAACTGTTTTTT
-	TRBD1	TRBJ1-5	TRBV28	CASSSQGGYNQPQHF	TGTGCCAGCAGTTCACAGGGGGGGTACAATCAGCCCCAGCATTTT
-	TRBD2	TRBJ2-5	TRBV5-6	CASSLTSGYQETQYF	TGTGCCAGCAGCTTGACTAGCGGGTACCAAGAGACCCAGTACTTC
once	TRBD1	TRBJ2-4	TRBV28	CASSKTGQGQNIQYF	TGTGCCAGCAGTAAGACCGGACAGGGGCAAAACATTCAGTACTTC
-	TRBD2	TRBJ2-3	TRBV19	CASSVTSGRTDTQYF	TGTGCCAGTAGTGTTACTAGCGGGAGGACAGATACGCAGTATTTT
-	-	TRBJ1-3	TRBV28	CASRGGRGRPGNTIYF	TGTGCCAGCAGGGGGGGGCGGGGGCGTCCTGGAAACACCATATATTTT
-	TRBD1	TRBJ1-4	TRBV4-1	CASSHFPGQGGEKLFF	TGCGCCAGCAGCCACTTTCCGGGACAGGGTGGTGAAAAACTGTTTTTT
-	TRBD1	TRBJ1-1	TRBV2	CATRDRVNTEAFF	TGTGCCACCCGGGACAGGGTGAACACTGAAGCTTTCTTT
-	-	TRBJ1-1	TRBV5-1	CASSLAGKAKAFF	TGCGCCAGCAGCTTGGCCGGGAAAGCGAAAGCTTTCTTT
-	-	TRBJ1-5	TRBV9	CASSLGQQNQPQHF	TGTGCCAGCAGCCTCGGACAGCAGAATCAGCCCCAGCATTTT
-	TRBD2	TRBJ2-3	TRBV2	CASTGGSLSTDTQYF	TGTGCCAGCACGGGGGGGTCCTTGAGCACAGATACGCAGTATTTT
-	-	TRBJ2-1	TRBV6-6	CASSWTNEQFF	TGTGCCAGCAGCTGGACAAATGAGCAGTTCTTC
-	TRBD1	TRBJ2-7	TRBV5-4	CASSPRQGNYEQYF	TGTGCCAGCAGCCCGCGACAGGGCAACTACGAGCAGTACTTC
-	TRBD2	TRBJ2-3	TRBV5-4	CASRGTSGGRTDTQYF	TGTGCCAGCAGGGGGACTAGCGGGGGGCGCACAGATACGCAGTATTTT
-	-	TRBJ1-5	TRBV3-1/TRBV3-2	CASSLLSTGPQHF	TGTGCCAGCAGCCTACTTTCGACAGGTCCCCAGCATTTT
few	TRBD2	TRBJ2-7	TRBV10-1	CASSAFASGGRNEQYF	TGCGCCAGCAGTGCGTTCGCAAGCGGGGGGAGGAACGAGCAGTACTTC
-	-	TRBJ1-3	TRBV2	CASSERTALTGNTIYF	TGTGCCAGCAGTGAGAGGACAGCCCTTACTGGAAACACCATATATTTT
-	-	TRBJ2-7	TRBV5-6	CASSSLGQTYEQYF	TGTGCCAGCAGCTCATTAGGACAGACCTACGAGCAGTACTTC
-	TRBD1	TRBJ2-3	TRBV2	CASSRDRASTDTQYF	TGTGCCAGCAGCCGCGACAGGGCTAGCACAGATACGCAGTATTTT
-	-	TRBJ1-5	TRBV23-1	CTQEVSFQPQHF	TGCACCCAAGAGGTATCATTTCAGCCCCAGCATTTT
-	-	TRBJ2-4	TRBV2	CASSAGDTTLPKNIQYF	TGTGCCAGCAGTGCTGGGGACACCACCCTCCCCAAAAACATTCAGTACTTC
-	TRBD1	TRBJ1-1	TRBV5-6	CASSSPGQGMNTEAFF	TGTGCCAGCAGCTCCCCGGGACAGGGGATGAACACTGAAGCTTTCTTT
-	-	TRBJ1-5	TRBV15	CATSRANRDSHPRGGNQPQHF	TGTGCCACCAGCAGAGCTAACCGGGACTCCCATCCTAGAGGAGGCAATCAGCCCCAGCATTTT
-	-	TRBJ2-3	TRBV19	CASSLRGADTQYF	TGTGCCAGTAGCCTCAGGGGCGCAGATACGCAGTATTTT
-	TRBD2	TRBJ2-5	TRBV5-1	CASSLERGLQETQYF	TGCGCCAGCAGCTTAGAGCGGGGCCTCCAAGAGACCCAGTACTTC
-	TRBD1	TRBJ1-1	TRBV10-2	CASSEAGTGGTEAFF	TGCGCCAGCAGTGAGGCGGGGACAGGGGGAACTGAAGCTTTCTTT
-	-	TRBJ1-6	TRBV25-1	CASRRDRNSPLHF	TGTGCCAGCAGGAGAGACAGAAATTCACCCCTCCACTTT
-	-	TRBJ2-7	TRBV5-1	CASSFSPAGFQNEQYF	TGCGCCAGCAGCTTCTCTCCCGCGGGGTTCCAGAACGAGCAGTACTTC
once	-	TRBJ2-1	TRBV29-1	CSVAGVRSYNEQFF	TGCAGCGTTGCCGGGGTCCGCTCCTACAATGAGCAGTTCTTC